Sequencing of this T cell receptor beta chain was carried out in a study of blood T cell repertoires in COVID-19. The length of the CDR3 is 15 residues. The V and J ends lost 0 bases and 4 bases respectively, with 15 bases between them. Germline V CDR1 and CDR2: SQVTM, ANQGSEA. Per the original methods: Estimated nucleated cell counts came from reference gene primer amplification. Sequencing was performed with immunoSEQ multiplex PCR; in TCRdb, only in-frame clones are kept and a portion is missing. V and J calls plus clone size are reproduced from that table; the DNA served to infer D and trimming. The data hold 150,000 to 200,000 clones, with 80% to 85% observed a single time.

The source material was PBMCs or T cells enriched from blood (not recorded which). The V gene is TRBV29-1, the J gene TRBJ1-2; D gene unclear. The sequence was collected from a man between 65 and 85 years old who had been exposed to COVID-19. For the CDR3, the DNA is TGCAGCGTTGAAGATCTTTCCGGAGGGTCCTATGGCTACACCTTC. Protein: CSVEDLSGGSYGYTF.